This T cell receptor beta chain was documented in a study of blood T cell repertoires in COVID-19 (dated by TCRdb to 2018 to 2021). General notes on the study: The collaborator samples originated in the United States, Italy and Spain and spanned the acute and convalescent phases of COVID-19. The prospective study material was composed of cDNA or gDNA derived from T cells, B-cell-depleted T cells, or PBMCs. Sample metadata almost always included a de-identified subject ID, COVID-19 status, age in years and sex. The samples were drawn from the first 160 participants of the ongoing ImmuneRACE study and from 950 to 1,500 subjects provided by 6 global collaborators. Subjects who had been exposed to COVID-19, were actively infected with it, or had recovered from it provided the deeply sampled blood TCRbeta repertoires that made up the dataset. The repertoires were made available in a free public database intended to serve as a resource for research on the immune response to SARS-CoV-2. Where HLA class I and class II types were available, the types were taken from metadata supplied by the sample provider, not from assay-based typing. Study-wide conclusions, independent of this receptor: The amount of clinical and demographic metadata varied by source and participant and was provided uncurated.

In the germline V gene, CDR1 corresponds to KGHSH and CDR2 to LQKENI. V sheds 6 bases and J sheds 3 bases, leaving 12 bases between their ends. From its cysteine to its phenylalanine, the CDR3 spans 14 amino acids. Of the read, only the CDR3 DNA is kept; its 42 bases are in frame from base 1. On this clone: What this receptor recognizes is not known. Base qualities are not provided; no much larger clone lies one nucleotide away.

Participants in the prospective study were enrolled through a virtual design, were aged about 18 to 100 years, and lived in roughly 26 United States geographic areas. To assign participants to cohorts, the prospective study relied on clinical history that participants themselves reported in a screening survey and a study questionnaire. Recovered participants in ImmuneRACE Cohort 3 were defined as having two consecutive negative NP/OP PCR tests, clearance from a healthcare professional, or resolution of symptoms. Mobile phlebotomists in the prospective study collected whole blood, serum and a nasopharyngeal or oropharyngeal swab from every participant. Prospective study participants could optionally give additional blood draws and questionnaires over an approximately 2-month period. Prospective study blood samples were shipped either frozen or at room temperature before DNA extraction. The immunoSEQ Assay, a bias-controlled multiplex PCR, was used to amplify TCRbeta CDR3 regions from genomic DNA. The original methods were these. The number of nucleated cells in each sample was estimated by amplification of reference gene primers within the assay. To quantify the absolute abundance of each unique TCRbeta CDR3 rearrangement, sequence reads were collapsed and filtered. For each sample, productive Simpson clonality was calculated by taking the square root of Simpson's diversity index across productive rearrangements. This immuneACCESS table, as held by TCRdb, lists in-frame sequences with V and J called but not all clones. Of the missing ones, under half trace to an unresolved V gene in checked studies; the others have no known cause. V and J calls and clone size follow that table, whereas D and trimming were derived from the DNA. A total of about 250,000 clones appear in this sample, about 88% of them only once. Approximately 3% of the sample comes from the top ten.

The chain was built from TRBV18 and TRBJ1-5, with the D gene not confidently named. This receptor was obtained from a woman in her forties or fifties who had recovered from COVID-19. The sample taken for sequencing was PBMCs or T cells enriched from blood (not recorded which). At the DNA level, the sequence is TGTGCCAGCTCCCTCACAGATAACAATCAGCCCCAGCATTTT. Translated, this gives CASSLTDNNQPQHF.